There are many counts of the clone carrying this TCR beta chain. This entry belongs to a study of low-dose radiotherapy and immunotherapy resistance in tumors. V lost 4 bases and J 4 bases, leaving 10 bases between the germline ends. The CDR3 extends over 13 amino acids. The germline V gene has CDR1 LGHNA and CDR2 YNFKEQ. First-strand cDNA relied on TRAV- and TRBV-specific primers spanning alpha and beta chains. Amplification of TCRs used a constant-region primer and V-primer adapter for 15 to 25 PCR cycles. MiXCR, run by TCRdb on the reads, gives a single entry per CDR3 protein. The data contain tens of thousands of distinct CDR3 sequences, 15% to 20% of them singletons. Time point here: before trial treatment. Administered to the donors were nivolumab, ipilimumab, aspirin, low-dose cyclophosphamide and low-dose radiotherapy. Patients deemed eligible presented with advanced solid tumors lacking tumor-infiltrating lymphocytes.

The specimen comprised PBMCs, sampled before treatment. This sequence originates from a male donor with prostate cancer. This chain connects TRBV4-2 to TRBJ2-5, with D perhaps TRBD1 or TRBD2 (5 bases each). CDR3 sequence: CASSRTGAETQYF. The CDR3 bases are TGTGCCAGCAGCCGCACCGGGGCAGAGACCCAGTACTTC.